Reported below is one T cell receptor (beta chain). Its antigen is currently unknown. The treatment: 19 received Ad26.COV2.S at low or high dose, single or two shots; five or six received placebo; per-sample allocation not given. Sampling happened 63 days after the first vaccine or placebo injection. This sample was included in a study of Ad26.COV2.S vaccination and SARS-CoV-2 variants. Turning to the study itself: Ad26.COV2.S was injected intramuscularly once or twice, 56 days apart. General observations from the study: Reported post-vaccination CD8+ and CD4+ T cell responses to spike showed substantial breadth. Total T cell responses, in the TCR breadth and depth analyses, may have been underestimated.

V was trimmed by 2 bases and J by 7 bases, leaving 15 bases between them. Germline V CDR1 and CDR2: SGHTA, FQGNSA. The CDR3 loop spans 16 amino acids. TCRdb's copy holds only in-frame clones and misses some; the assay was immunoSEQ multiplex PCR. The sample lists about 680,000 clones, roughly 90% occurring once. The specimen was peripheral blood, collected in a trial of Ad26.COV2.S vaccine versus placebo. The rearrangement joins TRBV7-2 to TRBJ1-6; TRBD1 might be the D (6 bases). The origin of this receptor is a person between 18 and 60 years old who received the Ad26.COV2.S COVID-19 vaccine or a placebo. This CDR3 reads CASSLRLGGTNSPLHF. CDR3 nucleotides: TGTGCCAGCAGCTTACGTCTGGGGGGCACGAATTCACCCCTCCACTTT.